One and the same sample provided the 9 T cell receptor beta chains below, sequenced in a study of Graves' ophthalmopathy and Graves' hyperthyroidism (dated by TCRdb to 2017 to 2018). The listed sequencing device is Illumina HiSeq 2000. For repertoire sequencing, the TCR beta CDR3 regions were amplified from RNA transcripts. The first round of RT-PCR was done with HTBI primers and the Qiagen OneStep RT-PCR kit, and was followed by a second round of multiplex PCR, then size selection and purification. The raw public data were reprocessed by TCRdb itself: fastp quality trimming at Q25, MiXCR clonotype calling, in-frame beta chains only. For every CDR3 protein sequence, its rows merge into one entry that carries the most common genes and DNA. Counted in this sample were roughly 1.1 million distinct CDR3 sequences; roughly 35% of them appeared once. Roughly 11% of the sample is held by the ten biggest clonotypes.

The sample taken for sequencing was peripheral blood or thyroid tissue (not recorded which). These receptors came from an adult man with Graves' hyperthyroidism.

V usage is TRBV9 and J usage is TRBJ1-3; D remains unclear. Trimming took off 0 bases at V and 0 bases at J, with 13 bases between the two ends. Germline V lookup: CDR1 SGDLS, CDR2 YYNGEE. The CDR3 covers 17 residues. The CDR3 DNA reads as TGTGCCAGCAGCGTAGGAACAGTCTCTTTCTCTGGAAACACCATATATTTT. Amino acid sequence: CASSVGTVSFSGNTIYF. Together with reference TRBV9 and TRBJ1-3, the CDR3 gives the full variable domain: DSGVTQTPKHLITATGQRVTLRCSPRSGDLSVYWYQQSLDQGLQFLIQYYNGEERAKGNILERFSAQQFPDLHSELNLSSLELGDSALYFCASSVGTVSFSGNTIYFGEGSWLTVV.

The chain joins TRBV9 to TRBJ1-2; the D gene is possibly TRBD1 (6 bases). The CDR3 has 16 amino acids. Germline CDR1 reads SGDLS; CDR2 reads YYNGEE. V lost 4 bases and J lost 3, with 19 bases in between. The CDR3 is CASSPQGGGRDYGYTF. The DNA of the CDR3 is TGTGCCAGCAGCCCTCAAGGGGGGGGGCGGGACTATGGCTACACCTTC.

In this sample, this clonotype turned up many times. The rearrangement uses TRBV9 and TRBJ2-7, with unresolved D. Germline lookup yields CDR1 SGDLS and CDR2 YYNGEE. Trimming shortened V by 0 bases and J by 0 bases, and 7 bases separated the two germline ends. The CDR3 runs to 14 residues. The CDR3 is CASSVERASYEQYF. CDR3 bases: TGTGCCAGCAGCGTAGAGCGAGCCTCCTACGAGCAGTACTTC.

In this sample, this clonotype turned up a few times. The gene calls are TRBV27 and TRBJ1-2; D is ambiguous. Germline CDR1 reads MNHEY; CDR2 reads SMNVEV (reference sequence). The V end lost 3 bases, the J end lost 8 bases, and 16 bases lay between the germline ends. CDR3 size: 14 residues. The CDR3 here is CASSFHIGAEGYTF. Here the CDR3 DNA reads TGTGCCAGCAGTTTTCATATAGGCGCGGAGGGCTACACCTTC.

This clonotype was detected once. This could be a read error, since a much larger clone is one nucleotide away. This chain connects TRBV7-9 to TRBJ1-2; 10 nucleotides line up with TRBD1. The CDR3 runs to 14 residues. V gave up 4 bases and J gave up 6 bases; unmatched junction bases: 5. Germline lookup yields CDR1 SEHNR and CDR2 FQNEAQ (reference sequence). This CDR3 is CASSSRQGADGYTF. CDR3 in DNA: TGTGCCAGCAGCTCCCGACAGGGGGCGGATGGCTACACCTTC.

This clonotype was seen only a few times. CDR3 DNA: TGCGCCAGCAGCCCAAAACTGACAGGGGGCGCCTCACCCCTCCACTTT. This sequence encodes CASSPKLTGGASPLHF. This chain links TRBV4-3 with TRBJ1-6, with TRBD1 matching 10 bases. The CDR3 is made up of 16 amino acids. Unmatched junction bases numbered 10, after V lost 4 bases and J lost 10 bases. Per germline, CDR1 LGHNA and CDR2 YSLEER.

The rearrangement uses TRBV18 and TRBJ2-6; D ambiguous. The V end lost 6 bases, the J end lost 0 bases, and 15 bases lay between the germline ends. CDR1 and CDR2 (germline): KGHSH, LQKENI. The CDR3 contains 17 residues. CDR3 protein: CASSLNVDTSGANVLTF. The CDR3 DNA is TGTGCCAGCTCCCTCAACGTCGACACCTCTGGGGCCAACGTCCTGACTTTC.

As concerns this clonotype: The final CDR3 position lacks the conserved phenylalanine or tryptophan, pointing to a likely read error. The DNA is left out, because the CDR3 cannot be placed on it with certainty; the CDR3 is given as TCRdb lists it. This chain links TRBV10-3 with TRBJ2-6; the table gives TRBD1 as D, unverified against the DNA. Counting both end residues, the CDR3 totals 13 amino acids. The germline gives CDR1 ENHRY, CDR2 SYGVKD. The CDR3 region is CAISELPGTGQPL.

This clonotype was recorded at least ten times. The chain combines TRBV5-1 with TRBJ1-5; no definite D call. Per the germline V gene, CDR1 is SGHRS and CDR2 is YFSETQ. The CDR3 sequence is 14 residues long. With 4 bases removed from V and 2 bases from J, the gap between germline ends came to 10 bases. CDR3 DNA sequence: TGCGCCAGCAGCCCCACCGCGGGCAATCAGCCCCAGCATTTT. Amino acids: CASSPTAGNQPQHF.